The next 5 T cell receptor beta chains were all read from a single sample in a study of CD8 T cells in ankylosing spondylitis. Findings and limits, study-wide: About 8 highly homologous variants made up a TCR beta motif, and this motif appeared characteristic of ankylosing spondylitis blood.

Their specific antigens are unknown. TCRdb re-analysed the 5' RACE reads in MiXCR, keeping a single row per CDR3 protein. The sample contains over 700,000 distinct CDR3 sequences, about 20% of which appear only once. Specimen: blood, either unsorted or a sorted T cell fraction (not recorded which). The receptor set was obtained from a male donor with ankylosing spondylitis.

This clonotype was observed a handful of times. The chain links TRBV7-2 to TRBJ2-2; no reliable D call. The ends were cut back, 6 bases at V and 1 base at J, with 6 bases in the middle. The CDR3 contains 13 residues. Germline CDR1 reads SGHTA; CDR2 reads FQGNSA. The CDR3 reads CASSKGNTGELFF. CDR3 DNA: TGTGCCAGCAGTAAGGGGAACACCGGGGAGCTGTTTTTT.

This chain links TRBV27 with TRBJ1-6, with unresolved D. The CDR3 runs 14 residues. Trimming removed 6 bases at V and 7 bases at J, with 13 bases between. The germline V gene encodes CDR1 MNHEY and CDR2 SMNVEV (reference sequence). CDR3 nucleotide sequence: TGTGCCAGCAGGGACGACAAAAAAAATTCACCCCTCCACTTT. Amino acid sequence: CASRDDKKNSPLHF.

The chain uses TRBV11-1 and TRBJ2-7; TRBD1 aligns across 11 bases. Germline V lookup: CDR1 SGHAT, CDR2 FQDESV (reference sequence). This CDR3 spans 17 amino acids. Trimming at V came to 4 bases and at J to 5 bases, leaving 13 bases not matched to a gene. CDR3 protein: CASSWDGRTGGLNEQYF. The CDR3 bases are TGTGCCAGCAGCTGGGACGGTAGGACAGGGGGCCTGAACGAGCAGTACTTC.

This clonotype was seen only a few times. The chain carries TRBV12-3 or TRBV12-4 and TRBJ1-5; D not certain. Trimming took off 1 base at V and 5 bases at J, with 9 bases between the two ends. The CDR3 spans 14 residues. The DNA for the CDR3 is TGTGCCAGCAGTTTAGAAAGGGAAGATCAGCCCCAGCATTTT. Its protein is CASSLEREDQPQHF.

The chain joins TRBV29-1 to TRBJ2-7, with 7 positions matching TRBD1. Germline V lookup: CDR1 SQVTM, CDR2 ANQGSEA. V was clipped by 7 bases and J by 4 bases; unmatched bases: 10. This CDR3 comprises 13 residues. CDR3 nucleotides: TGCAGCGCCCTGGGACAGAATATTTACGAGCAGTACTTC. Amino acids: CSALGQNIYEQYF.